Included here is one T cell receptor (beta chain) sequence, with context. This sample is drawn from a study of blood T cell repertoires in COVID-19. For the study at large: From the United States, Italy and Spain came samples of acute and convalescent COVID-19. Sources were T cells, B-cell-depleted T cells, or PBMCs; the material itself was cDNA or gDNA.

The length of the CDR3 is 16 residues. Trimming at V came to 5 bases and at J to 5 bases, leaving 7 bases not matched to a gene. CDR1 and CDR2 (germline): SGHTA, FQGTGA. Original data processing: Nucleated cell number was recorded as an estimate derived from reference gene primer amplification. Sequencing used immunoSEQ multiplex PCR; TCRdb keeps in-frame clones, though not all of them. V and J calls and clone size follow that table, whereas D and trimming were derived from the DNA. The sample carries some 100,000 clones, about 77% recorded once. The rearrangement joins TRBV7-3 to TRBJ2-1; TRBD1 aligns across 12 bases. This sequence originates from a woman between 65 and 79 years old with acute or convalescent COVID-19. Material: peripheral blood. The DNA for the CDR3 is TGTGCCAGCAGCCCCCCGGGACAGGGGGCCAACAATGAGCAGTTCTTC. Protein sequence: CASSPPGQGANNEQFF.